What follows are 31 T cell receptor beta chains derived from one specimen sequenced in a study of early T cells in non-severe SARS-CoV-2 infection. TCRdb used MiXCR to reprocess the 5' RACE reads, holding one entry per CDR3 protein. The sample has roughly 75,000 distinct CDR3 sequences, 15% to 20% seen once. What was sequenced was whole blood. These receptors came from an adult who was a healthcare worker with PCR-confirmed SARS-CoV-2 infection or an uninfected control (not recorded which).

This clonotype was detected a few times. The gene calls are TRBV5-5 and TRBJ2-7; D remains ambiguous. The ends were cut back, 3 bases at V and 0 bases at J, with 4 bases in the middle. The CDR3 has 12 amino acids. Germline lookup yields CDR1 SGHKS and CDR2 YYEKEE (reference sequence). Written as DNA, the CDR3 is TGTGCCAGCAGCTCCAGCTCCTACGAGCAGTACTTC. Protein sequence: CASSSSSYEQYF.

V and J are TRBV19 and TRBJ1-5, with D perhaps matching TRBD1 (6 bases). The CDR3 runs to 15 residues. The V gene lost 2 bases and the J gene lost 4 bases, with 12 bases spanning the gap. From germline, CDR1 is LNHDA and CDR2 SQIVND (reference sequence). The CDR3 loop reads CASSILLDRNQPQHF. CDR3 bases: TGTGCCAGTAGTATACTCCTTGACAGGAATCAGCCCCAGCATTTT.

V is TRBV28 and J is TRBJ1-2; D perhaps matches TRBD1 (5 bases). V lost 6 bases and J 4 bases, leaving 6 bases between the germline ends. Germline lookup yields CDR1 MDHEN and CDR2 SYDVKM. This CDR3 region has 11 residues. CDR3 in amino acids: CASRGPYGYTF. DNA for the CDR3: TGTGCCAGCAGGGGACCCTATGGCTACACCTTC.

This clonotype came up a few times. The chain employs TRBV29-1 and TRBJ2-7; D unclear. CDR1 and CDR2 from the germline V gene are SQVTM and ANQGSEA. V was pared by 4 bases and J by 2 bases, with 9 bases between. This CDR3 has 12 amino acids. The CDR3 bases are TGCAGCGTTGTCAAGGGTCCCTACGAGCAGTACTTC. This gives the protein CSVVKGPYEQYF.

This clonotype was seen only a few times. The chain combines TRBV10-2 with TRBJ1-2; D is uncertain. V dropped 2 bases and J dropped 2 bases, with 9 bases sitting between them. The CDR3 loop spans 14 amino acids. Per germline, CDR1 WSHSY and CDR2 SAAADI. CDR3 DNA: TGCGCCAGCAGTGAGGGGAAGGCGAACTATGGCTACACCTTC. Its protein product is CASSEGKANYGYTF.

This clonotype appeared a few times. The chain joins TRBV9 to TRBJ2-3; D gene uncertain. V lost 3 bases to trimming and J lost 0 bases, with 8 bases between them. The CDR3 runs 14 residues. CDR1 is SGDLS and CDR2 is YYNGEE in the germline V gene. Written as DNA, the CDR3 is TGTGCCAGCAGCGAAACTACCAGCACAGATACGCAGTATTTT. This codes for CASSETTSTDTQYF.

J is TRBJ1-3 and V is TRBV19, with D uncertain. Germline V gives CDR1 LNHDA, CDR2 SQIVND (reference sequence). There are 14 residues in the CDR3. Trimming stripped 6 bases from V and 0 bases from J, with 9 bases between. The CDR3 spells CASRDSFSGNTIYF. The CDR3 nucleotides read TGTGCCAGTAGAGACTCTTTCTCTGGAAACACCATATATTTT.

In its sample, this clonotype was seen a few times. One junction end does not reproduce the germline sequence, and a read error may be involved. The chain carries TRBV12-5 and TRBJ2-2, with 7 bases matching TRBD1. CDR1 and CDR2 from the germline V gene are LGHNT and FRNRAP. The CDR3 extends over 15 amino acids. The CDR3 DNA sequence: TGTGCTAGTGCTTTGGGACAGACCACAACCGGGGAGCTGTTTTTT. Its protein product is CASALGQTTTGELFF.

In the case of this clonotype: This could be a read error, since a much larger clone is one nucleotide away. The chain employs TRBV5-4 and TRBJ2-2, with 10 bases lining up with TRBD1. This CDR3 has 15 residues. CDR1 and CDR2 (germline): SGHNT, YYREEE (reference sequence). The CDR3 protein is CVSSLDRGRTGELFF. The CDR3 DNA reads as TGTGTCAGCAGCCTCGACAGGGGGCGCACCGGGGAGCTGTTTTTT.

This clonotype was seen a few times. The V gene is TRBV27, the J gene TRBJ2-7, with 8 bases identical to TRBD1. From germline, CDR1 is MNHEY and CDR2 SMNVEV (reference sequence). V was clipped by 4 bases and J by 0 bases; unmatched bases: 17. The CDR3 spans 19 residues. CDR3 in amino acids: CASSSYLRTDRGSSYEQYF. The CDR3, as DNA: TGTGCCAGCAGTTCGTATCTTAGGACCGACAGGGGCAGCTCCTACGAGCAGTACTTC.

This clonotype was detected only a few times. The CDR3 sequence: CASSKDRQETQYF. CDR3 bases: TGTGCCAGCAGTAAGGACAGACAAGAGACCCAGTACTTC. The J gene is TRBJ2-5, the V gene TRBV2, with D perhaps TRBD1 (6 bases). The V and J ends lost 5 bases and 2 bases respectively, with 9 bases between them. This CDR3 is 13 amino acids long. The germline V gene encodes CDR1 SNHLY and CDR2 FYNNEI.

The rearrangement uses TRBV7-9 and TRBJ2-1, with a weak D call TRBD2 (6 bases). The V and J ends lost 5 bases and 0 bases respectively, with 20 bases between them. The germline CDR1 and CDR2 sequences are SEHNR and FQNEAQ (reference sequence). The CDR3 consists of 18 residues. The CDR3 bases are TGTGCCAGCAGCCGAGGCGGAGGGATACCTCCCTCCTACAATGAGCAGTTCTTC. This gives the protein CASSRGGGIPPSYNEQFF.

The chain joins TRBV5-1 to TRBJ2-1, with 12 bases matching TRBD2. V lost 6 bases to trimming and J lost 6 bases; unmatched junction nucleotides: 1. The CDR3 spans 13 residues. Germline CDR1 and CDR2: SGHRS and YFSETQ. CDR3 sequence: CASKLAGGNEQFF. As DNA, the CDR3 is TGCGCCAGCAAACTAGCGGGAGGCAATGAGCAGTTCTTC.

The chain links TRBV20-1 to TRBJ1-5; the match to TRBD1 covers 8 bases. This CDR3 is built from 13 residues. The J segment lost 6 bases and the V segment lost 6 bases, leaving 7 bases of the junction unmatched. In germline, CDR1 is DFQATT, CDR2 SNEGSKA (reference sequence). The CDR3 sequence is CSAPGGTGQPQHF. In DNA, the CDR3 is TGCAGTGCGCCAGGGGGCACCGGTCAGCCCCAGCATTTT.

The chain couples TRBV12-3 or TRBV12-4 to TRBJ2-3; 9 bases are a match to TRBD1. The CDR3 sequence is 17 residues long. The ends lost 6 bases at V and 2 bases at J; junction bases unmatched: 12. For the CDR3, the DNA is TGTGCCAGCAGCTCCCCAAGGACAGGGGTGTTCACAGATACGCAGTATTTT. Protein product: CASSSPRTGVFTDTQYF.

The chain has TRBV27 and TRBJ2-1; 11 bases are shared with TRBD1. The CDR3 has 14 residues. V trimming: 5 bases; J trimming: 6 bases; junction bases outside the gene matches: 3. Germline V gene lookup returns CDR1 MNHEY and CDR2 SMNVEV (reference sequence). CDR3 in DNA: TGTGCCAGCAGTCCAGGGACAGGGGGCAATGAGCAGTTCTTC. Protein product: CASSPGTGGNEQFF.

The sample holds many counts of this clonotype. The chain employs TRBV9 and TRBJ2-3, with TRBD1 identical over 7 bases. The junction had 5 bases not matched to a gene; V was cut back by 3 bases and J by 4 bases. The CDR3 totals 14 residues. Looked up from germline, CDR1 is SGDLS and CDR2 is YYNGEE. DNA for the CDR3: TGTGCCAGCAGCGCTCCGGGACAGTCAGATACGCAGTATTTT. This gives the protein CASSAPGQSDTQYF.

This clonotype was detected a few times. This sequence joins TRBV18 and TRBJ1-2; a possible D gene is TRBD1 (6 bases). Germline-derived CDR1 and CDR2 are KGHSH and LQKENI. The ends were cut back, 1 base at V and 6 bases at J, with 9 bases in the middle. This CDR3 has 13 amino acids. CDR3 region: CASSPRDKNGYTF. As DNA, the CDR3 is TGTGCCAGCTCACCACGGGACAAGAATGGCTACACCTTC.

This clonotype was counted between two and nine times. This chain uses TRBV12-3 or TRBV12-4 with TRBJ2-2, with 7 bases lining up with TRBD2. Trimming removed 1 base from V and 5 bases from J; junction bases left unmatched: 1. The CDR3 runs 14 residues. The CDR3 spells CASSLVGGTGELFF. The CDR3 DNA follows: TGTGCCAGCAGTTTAGTGGGGGGGACCGGGGAGCTGTTTTTT.

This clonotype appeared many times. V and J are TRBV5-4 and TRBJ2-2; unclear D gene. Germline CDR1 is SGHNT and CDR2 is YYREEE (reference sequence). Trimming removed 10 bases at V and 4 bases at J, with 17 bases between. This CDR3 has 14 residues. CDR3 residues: CACSWWPSTGELFF. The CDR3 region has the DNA TGTGCCTGCTCGTGGTGGCCGAGCACCGGGGAGCTGTTTTTT.

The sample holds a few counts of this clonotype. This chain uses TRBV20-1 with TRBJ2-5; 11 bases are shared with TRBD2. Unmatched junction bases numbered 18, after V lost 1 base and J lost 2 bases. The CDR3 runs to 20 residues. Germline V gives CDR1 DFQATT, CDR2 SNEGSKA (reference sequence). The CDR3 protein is CSARGYTVSGRAPVQETQYF. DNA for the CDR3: TGCAGTGCTAGAGGTTACACTGTTAGCGGGAGGGCTCCGGTGCAAGAGACCCAGTACTTC.

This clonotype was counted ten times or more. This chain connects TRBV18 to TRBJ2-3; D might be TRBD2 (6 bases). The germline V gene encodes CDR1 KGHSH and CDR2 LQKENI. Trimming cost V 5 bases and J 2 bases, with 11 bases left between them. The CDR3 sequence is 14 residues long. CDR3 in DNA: TGTGCCAGCTCAGCGGGACCAAACACAGATACGCAGTATTTT. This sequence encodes CASSAGPNTDTQYF.

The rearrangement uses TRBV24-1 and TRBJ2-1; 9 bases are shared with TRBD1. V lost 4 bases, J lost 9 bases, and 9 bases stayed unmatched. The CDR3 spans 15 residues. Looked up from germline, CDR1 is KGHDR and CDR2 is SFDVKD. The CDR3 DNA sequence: TGTGCCACCAGTGAGACAGGGGGGGGCCTCAGTGAGCAGTTCTTC. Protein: CATSETGGGLSEQFF.

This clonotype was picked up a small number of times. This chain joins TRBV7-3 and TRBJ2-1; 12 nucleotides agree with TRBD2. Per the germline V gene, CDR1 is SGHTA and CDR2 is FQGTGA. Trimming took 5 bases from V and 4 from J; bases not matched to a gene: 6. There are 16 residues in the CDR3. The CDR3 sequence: CASSPRLAGEYNEQFF. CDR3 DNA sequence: TGTGCCAGCAGCCCTCGACTAGCGGGGGAGTACAATGAGCAGTTCTTC.

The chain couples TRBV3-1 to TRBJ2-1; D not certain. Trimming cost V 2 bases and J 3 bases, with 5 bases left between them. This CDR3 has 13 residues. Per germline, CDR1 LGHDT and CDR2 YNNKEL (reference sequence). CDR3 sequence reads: CASSQLGYNEQFF. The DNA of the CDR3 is TGTGCCAGCAGCCAATTGGGCTACAATGAGCAGTTCTTC.

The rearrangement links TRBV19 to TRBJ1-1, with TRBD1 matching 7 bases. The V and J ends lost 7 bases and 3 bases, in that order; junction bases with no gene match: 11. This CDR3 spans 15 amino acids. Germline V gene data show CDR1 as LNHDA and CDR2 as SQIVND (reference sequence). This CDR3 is CASIQTGWIHTEAFF. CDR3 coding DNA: TGTGCCAGTATTCAGACAGGGTGGATTCACACTGAAGCTTTCTTT.

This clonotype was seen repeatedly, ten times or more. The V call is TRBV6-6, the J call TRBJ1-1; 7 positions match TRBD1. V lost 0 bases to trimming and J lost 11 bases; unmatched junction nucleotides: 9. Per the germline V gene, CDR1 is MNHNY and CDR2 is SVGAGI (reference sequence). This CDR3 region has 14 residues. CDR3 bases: TGTGCCAGCAGTTACTCGACAGGGTCCCGAGAGGCTTTCTTT. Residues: CASSYSTGSREAFF.

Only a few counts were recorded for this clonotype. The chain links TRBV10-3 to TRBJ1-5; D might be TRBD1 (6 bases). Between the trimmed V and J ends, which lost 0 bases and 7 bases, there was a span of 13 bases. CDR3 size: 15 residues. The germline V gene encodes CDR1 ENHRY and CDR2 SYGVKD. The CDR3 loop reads CAISESAQGYQPQHF. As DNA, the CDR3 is TGTGCCATCAGTGAGTCCGCTCAGGGGTACCAGCCCCAGCATTTT.

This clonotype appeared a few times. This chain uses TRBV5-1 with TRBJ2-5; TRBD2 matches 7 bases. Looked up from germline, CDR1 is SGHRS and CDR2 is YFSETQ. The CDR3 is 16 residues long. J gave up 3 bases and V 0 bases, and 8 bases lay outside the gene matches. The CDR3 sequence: CASSLGASGGKETQYF. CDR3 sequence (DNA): TGCGCCAGCAGCTTGGGGGCTAGCGGCGGAAAAGAGACCCAGTACTTC.

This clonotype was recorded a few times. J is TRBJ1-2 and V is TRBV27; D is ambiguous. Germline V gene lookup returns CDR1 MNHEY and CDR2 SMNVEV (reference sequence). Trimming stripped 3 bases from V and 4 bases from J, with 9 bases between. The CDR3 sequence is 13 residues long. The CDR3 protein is CASSLEEGYGYTF. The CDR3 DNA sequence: TGTGCCAGCAGTTTGGAGGAGGGCTATGGCTACACCTTC.

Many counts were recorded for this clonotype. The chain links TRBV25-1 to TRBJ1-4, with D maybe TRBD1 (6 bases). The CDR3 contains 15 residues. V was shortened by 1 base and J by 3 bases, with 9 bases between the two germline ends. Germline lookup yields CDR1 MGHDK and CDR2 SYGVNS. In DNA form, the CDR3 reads TGTGCCAGCAGTGAATTAGGGGGACCTAATGAAAAACTGTTTTTT. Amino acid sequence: CASSELGGPNEKLFF.